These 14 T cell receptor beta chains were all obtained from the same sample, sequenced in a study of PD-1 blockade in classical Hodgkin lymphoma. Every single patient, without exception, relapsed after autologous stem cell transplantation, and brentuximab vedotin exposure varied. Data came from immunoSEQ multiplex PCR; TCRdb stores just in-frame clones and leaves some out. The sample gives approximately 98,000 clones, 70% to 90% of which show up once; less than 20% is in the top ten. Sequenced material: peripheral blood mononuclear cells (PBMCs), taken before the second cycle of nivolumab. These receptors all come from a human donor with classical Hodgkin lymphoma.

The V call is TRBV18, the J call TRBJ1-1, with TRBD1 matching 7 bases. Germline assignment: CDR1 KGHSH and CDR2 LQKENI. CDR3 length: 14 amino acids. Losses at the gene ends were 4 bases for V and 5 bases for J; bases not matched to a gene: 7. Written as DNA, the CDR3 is TGTGCCAGCTCACGGGAGGGGGCTAGGACTGAAGCTTTCTTT. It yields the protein CASSREGARTEAFF.

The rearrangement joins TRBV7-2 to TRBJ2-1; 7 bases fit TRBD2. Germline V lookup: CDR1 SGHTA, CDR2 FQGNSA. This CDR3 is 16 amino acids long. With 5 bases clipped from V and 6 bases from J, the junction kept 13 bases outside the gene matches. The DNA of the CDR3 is TGTGCCAGCAGCCGGGGAGGGGCGGGAAGGGTCAATGAGCAGTTCTTC. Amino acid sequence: CASSRGGAGRVNEQFF. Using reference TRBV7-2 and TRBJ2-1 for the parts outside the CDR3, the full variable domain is GAGVSQSPSNKVTEKGKDVELRCDPISGHTALYWYRQSLGQGLEFLIYFQGNSAPDKSGLPSDRFSAERTGGSVSTLTIQRTQQEDSAVYLCASSRGGAGRVNEQFFGPGTRLTVL.

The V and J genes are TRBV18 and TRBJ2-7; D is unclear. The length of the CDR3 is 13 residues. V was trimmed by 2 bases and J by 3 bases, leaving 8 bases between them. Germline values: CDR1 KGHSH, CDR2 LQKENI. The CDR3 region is CASSPGSDYEQYF. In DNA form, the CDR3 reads TGTGCCAGCTCACCAGGCAGCGACTACGAGCAGTACTTC.

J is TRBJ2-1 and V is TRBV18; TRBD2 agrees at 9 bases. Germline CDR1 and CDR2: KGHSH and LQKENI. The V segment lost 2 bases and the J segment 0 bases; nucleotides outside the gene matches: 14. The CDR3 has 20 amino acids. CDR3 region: CASSPATGLAQNSSYNEQFF. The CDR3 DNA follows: TGTGCCAGCTCACCAGCCACGGGACTAGCACAGAATAGCTCCTACAATGAGCAGTTCTTC. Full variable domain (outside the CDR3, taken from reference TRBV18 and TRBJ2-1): NAGVMQNPRHLVRRRGQEARLRCSPMKGHSHVYWYRQLPEEGLKFMVYLQKENIIDESGMPKERFSAEFPKEGPSILRIQQVVRGDSAAYFCASSPATGLAQNSSYNEQFFGPGTRLTVL.

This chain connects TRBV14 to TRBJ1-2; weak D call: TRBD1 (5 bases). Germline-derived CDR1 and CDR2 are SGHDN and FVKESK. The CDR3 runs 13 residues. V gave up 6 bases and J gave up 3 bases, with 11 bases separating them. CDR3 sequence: CASRAGGDYGYTF. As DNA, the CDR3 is TGTGCCAGCAGGGCCGGGGGAGACTATGGCTACACCTTC.

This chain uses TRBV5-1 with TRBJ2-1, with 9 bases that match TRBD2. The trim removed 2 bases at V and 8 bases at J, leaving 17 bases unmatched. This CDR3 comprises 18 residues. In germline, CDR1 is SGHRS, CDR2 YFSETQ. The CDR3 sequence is CASSLWIAGEGGLYEQFF. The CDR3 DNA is TGCGCCAGCAGCTTATGGATAGCGGGAGAGGGGGGTTTATATGAGCAGTTCTTC.

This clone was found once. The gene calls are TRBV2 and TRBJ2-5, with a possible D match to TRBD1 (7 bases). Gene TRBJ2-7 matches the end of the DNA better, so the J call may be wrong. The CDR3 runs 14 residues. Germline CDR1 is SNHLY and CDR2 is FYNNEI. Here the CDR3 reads CASSEQGGPYEQYF. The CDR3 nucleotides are TGTGCCAGCAGTGAACAGGGGGGACCTTACGAGCAGTACTTC.

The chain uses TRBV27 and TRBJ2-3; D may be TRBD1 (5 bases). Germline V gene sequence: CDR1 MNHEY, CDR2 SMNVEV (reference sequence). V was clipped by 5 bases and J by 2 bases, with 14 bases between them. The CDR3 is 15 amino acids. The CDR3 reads CASSIRQNPTDTQYF. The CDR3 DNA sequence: TGTGCCAGCAGTATTCGACAGAACCCCACAGATACGCAGTATTTT.

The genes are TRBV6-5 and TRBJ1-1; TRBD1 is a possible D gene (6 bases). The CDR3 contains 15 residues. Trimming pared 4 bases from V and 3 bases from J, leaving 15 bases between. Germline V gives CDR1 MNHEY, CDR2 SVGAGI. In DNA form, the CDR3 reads TGTGCCAGCAGTTCTATGGCACAGGGCCACACTGAAGCTTTCTTT. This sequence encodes CASSSMAQGHTEAFF.

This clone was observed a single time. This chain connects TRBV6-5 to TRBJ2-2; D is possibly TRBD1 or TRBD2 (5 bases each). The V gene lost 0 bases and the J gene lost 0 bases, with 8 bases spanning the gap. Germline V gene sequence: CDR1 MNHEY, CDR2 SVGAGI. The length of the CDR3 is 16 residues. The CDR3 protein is CASSYSGDTNTGELFF. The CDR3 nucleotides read TGTGCCAGCAGTTACTCGGGGGATACGAACACCGGGGAGCTGTTTTTT.

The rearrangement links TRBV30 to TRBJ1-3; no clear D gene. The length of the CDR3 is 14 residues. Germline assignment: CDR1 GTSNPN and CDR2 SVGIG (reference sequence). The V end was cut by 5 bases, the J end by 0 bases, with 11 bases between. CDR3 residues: CAWRFFNSGNTIYF. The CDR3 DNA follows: TGTGCCTGGCGCTTCTTCAACTCTGGAAACACCATATATTTT.

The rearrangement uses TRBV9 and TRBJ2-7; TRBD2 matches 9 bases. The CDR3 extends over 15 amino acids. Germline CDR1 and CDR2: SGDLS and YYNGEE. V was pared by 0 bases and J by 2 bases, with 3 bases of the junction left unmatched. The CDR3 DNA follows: TGTGCCAGCAGCGTAGGGTCTAGCGGGACCTACGAGCAGTACTTC. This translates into CASSVGSSGTYEQYF.

The CDR3 here is CASRDRGRETQYF. In DNA form, the CDR3 reads TGTGCCAGCAGGGACAGGGGCCGAGAGACCCAGTACTTC. The chain has TRBV7-9 and TRBJ2-5; 9 bases align to TRBD1. Trimming removed 6 bases from V and 4 bases from J; junction bases left unmatched: 3. The CDR3 contains 13 residues. Germline V gene lookup returns CDR1 SEHNR and CDR2 FQNEAQ (reference sequence). Combining the CDR3 with reference TRBV7-9 and TRBJ2-5 gives the whole variable domain DTGVSQNPRHKITKRGQNVTFRCDPISEHNRLYWYRQTLGQGPEFLTYFQNEAQLEKSRLLSDRFSAERPKGSFSTLEIQRTEQGDSAMYLCASRDRGRETQYFGPGTRLLVL.

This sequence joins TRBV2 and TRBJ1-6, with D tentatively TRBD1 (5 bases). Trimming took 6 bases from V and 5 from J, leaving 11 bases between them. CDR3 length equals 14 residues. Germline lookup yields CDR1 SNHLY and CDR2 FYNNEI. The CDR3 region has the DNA TGTGCCAGCAGCGAGCAGGGTAATAATTCACCCCTCCACTTT. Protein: CASSEQGNNSPLHF.